One sample yielded the 26 T cell receptor beta chains listed below, sequenced in a study of T cell responses to AZD1222 COVID-19 vaccine (dated by TCRdb to about 2021). This sample's time point label indicates: baseline before first vaccination. The library was made by the immunoSEQ multiplex PCR assay. The source is immuneACCESS, and TCRdb retained only in-frame sequences with V and J called. Part of the clones is not carried over; for the studies checked, unresolved V genes explain less than half of this, and the remainder is unexplained. The sample data list 95,000 to 150,000 clones, and roughly 90% of these were observed just once. About 1.4% of the sample lies in the top ten. Specimen: peripheral blood, collected on day 0 of AZD1222 vaccination. All receptors come from an adult in good health.

The CDR3 loop reads CASSVVLGAARGDYEQYF. The CDR3 nucleotides are TGTGCCAGCAGCGTAGTCCTAGGGGCCGCTCGGGGGGATTACGAGCAGTACTTC. This chain joins TRBV9 and TRBJ2-7, with TRBD2 identical over 7 bases. Germline values: CDR1 SGDLS, CDR2 YYNGEE. The CDR3 length is 18 residues. V dropped 0 bases and J dropped 4; count of bases not matched to a gene: 16.

V is TRBV5-1 and J is TRBJ2-7; possible D gene TRBD1, 5 bases. Germline assignment: CDR1 SGHRS and CDR2 YFSETQ. V lost 2 bases and J 11 bases, leaving 11 bases between the germline ends. The CDR3 is made up of 11 amino acids. The DNA of the CDR3 is TGCGCCAGCAGCTTTCAGGGCGTAGAGTACTTC. Translated: CASSFQGVEYF.

About this clone: The same CDR3 arises from other DNA sequences in this sample as well. The chain employs TRBV30 and TRBJ1-5; D gene uncertain. CDR1 and CDR2 from the germline V gene are GTSNPN and SVGIG (reference sequence). V was trimmed by 1 base and J by 4 bases, leaving 5 bases between them. The CDR3 is 12 amino acids. CDR3 residues: CAWSGQNQPQHF. The CDR3 DNA reads as TGTGCCTGGAGTGGTCAGAATCAGCCCCAGCATTTT.

This clone occurred once. V and J are TRBV21-1 and TRBJ2-7; the table's D call, TRBD2, was not checked against the DNA. TRBV21-1 is an annotated pseudogene. The CDR3 is 14 amino acids. Written as DNA, the CDR3 is TGTGCCAGCAGCAAAGTACGGGATTTCTACGAGCAGTACTTC. It specifies CASSKVRDFYEQYF.

The chain uses TRBV4-2 and TRBJ1-5, with TRBD1 matching 11 bases. The CDR3 extends over 16 amino acids. Looked up from germline, CDR1 is LGHNA and CDR2 is YNFKEQ. With 5 bases clipped from V and 1 base from J, the junction kept 4 bases outside the gene matches. CDR3 sequence: CASSKRTGGSNQPQHF. DNA for the CDR3: TGTGCCAGCAGCAAAAGGACAGGGGGCAGCAATCAGCCCCAGCATTTT.

The chain uses TRBV5-1 and TRBJ1-6, with D unresolved. CDR1 and CDR2 from the germline V gene are SGHRS and YFSETQ. The CDR3 runs 14 residues. The V end was cut by 0 bases, the J end by 8 bases, with 9 bases between. CDR3 region: CASSLEWKDSPLHF. The CDR3 nucleotides read TGCGCCAGCAGCTTGGAATGGAAAGATTCACCCCTCCACTTT.

The rearrangement joins TRBV9 to TRBJ2-7, with 7 nucleotides matching TRBD1. Germline V CDR1 and CDR2: SGDLS, YYNGEE. The CDR3 is made up of 13 amino acids. V shed 0 bases and J 5 bases; nucleotides not matched to a gene: 2. CDR3 DNA sequence: TGTGCCAGCAGCGTAGGTCAGGGGGACGAGCAGTACTTC. Amino acids: CASSVGQGDEQYF.

The chain employs TRBV7-8 and TRBJ2-7; TRBD2 matches at 9 bases. The germline V gene has CDR1 SGHVS and CDR2 FQNEAQ. Trimming cost V 4 bases and J 1 base; bases outside gene matches: 8. The CDR3 extends over 16 amino acids. The CDR3 here is CASSSLFAGGSYEQYF. CDR3 DNA: TGTGCCAGCAGCTCCCTATTTGCGGGAGGGTCCTACGAGCAGTACTTC. The full variable domain, completed using reference TRBV7-8 and TRBJ2-7, is GAGVSQSPRYKVAKRGQDVALRCDPISGHVSLFWYQQALGQGPEFLTYFQNEAQLDKSGLPSDRFFAERPEGSVSTLKIQRTQQEDSAVYLCASSSLFAGGSYEQYFGPGTRLTVT.

In its sample, this clone was seen a few times. V gene TRBV6-5 combines with J gene TRBJ1-1; no definite D call. Germline V CDR1 and CDR2: MNHEY, SVGAGI. The CDR3 totals 13 residues. V lost 8 bases, J lost 0 bases, and 10 bases lay in between. The CDR3 spells CASQTPMNTEAFF. CDR3 in DNA: TGTGCCAGCCAAACCCCCATGAACACTGAAGCTTTCTTT.

J is TRBJ2-7 and V is TRBV28, with 9 bases lining up with TRBD2. Germline V lookup: CDR1 MDHEN, CDR2 SYDVKM. The V segment lost 3 bases and the J segment 2 bases; nucleotides outside the gene matches: 5. CDR3 length equals 15 residues. CDR3 sequence (DNA): TGTGCCAGCAGTTTGTCGATAGCGGGAGCCTACGAGCAGTACTTC. This codes for CASSLSIAGAYEQYF.

V and J are TRBV2 and TRBJ2-5, with D unclear. Looked up from germline, CDR1 is SNHLY and CDR2 is FYNNEI. Trimming took 4 bases from V and 14 from J, leaving 14 bases between them. CDR3 length equals 11 residues. The CDR3 region has the DNA TGTGCCAGCAGTGTTGGCCCGCGCCATTACTTC. Its translation is CASSVGPRHYF. Combining the CDR3 with reference TRBV2 and TRBJ2-5 gives the whole variable domain EPEVTQTPSHQVTQMGQEVILRCVPISNHLYFYWYRQILGQKVEFLVSFYNNEISEKSEIFDDQFSVERPDGSNFTLKIRSTKLEDSAMYFCASSVGPRHYFGPGTRLLVL.

This chain uses TRBV4-1 with TRBJ2-1; 11 nucleotides match TRBD2. CDR3 size: 17 residues. Trimming cost V 4 bases and J 7 bases; bases outside gene matches: 12. Per germline, CDR1 MGHRA and CDR2 YSYEKL. This CDR3 reads CASSRSRLAGGLNEQFF. The CDR3 DNA reads as TGCGCCAGCAGCCGATCCAGGCTAGCGGGAGGACTAAATGAGCAGTTCTTC.

V and J are TRBV5-4 and TRBJ1-1; possible D gene TRBD1, 5 bases. Trimming shortened V by 4 bases and J by 4 bases, and 17 bases separated the two germline ends. The CDR3 runs to 15 residues. Germline values: CDR1 SGHNT, CDR2 YYREEE (reference sequence). CDR3 in amino acids: CASSQSLMGGTEAFF. In DNA, the CDR3 is TGTGCCAGCAGCCAGAGCCTCATGGGGGGCACTGAAGCTTTCTTT.

This rearrangement joins TRBV11-3 to TRBJ2-7, with 10 bases aligning to TRBD2. V shed 5 bases and J 1 base; nucleotides not matched to a gene: 11. This CDR3 spans 17 amino acids. Germline CDR1 SGHNT, CDR2 YENEEA. The CDR3 reads CASSPWAPAGGSYEQYF. The CDR3, as DNA: TGTGCCAGCAGCCCCTGGGCCCCAGCGGGAGGGTCCTACGAGCAGTACTTC.

CDR3 in DNA: TGTGCCAGCAGTGGCTGGGGTGCGAACACTGAAGCTTTCTTT. Its protein is CASSGWGANTEAFF. The chain is built from TRBV27 and TRBJ1-1; D unclear. CDR3 length: 14 amino acids. Germline V gives CDR1 MNHEY, CDR2 SMNVEV (reference sequence). The ends were cut back, 5 bases at V and 1 base at J, with 11 bases in the middle.

This chain connects TRBV10-2 to TRBJ2-2; unclear D gene. The CDR3 runs to 18 residues. CDR1 WSHSY and CDR2 SAAADI come from the germline V gene. Trimming took off 2 bases at V and 3 bases at J, with 19 bases between the two ends. The CDR3 coding sequence is TGCGCCAGCAGTGAGGTGGAAATGCGAGTAAAATACACCGGGGAGCTGTTTTTT. It is translated as CASSEVEMRVKYTGELFF.

This chain links TRBV7-6 with TRBJ2-5; no reliable D call. The germline V gene encodes CDR1 SGHVS and CDR2 FNYEAQ. V dropped 2 bases and J dropped 3 bases, with 16 bases sitting between them. The CDR3 consists of 16 residues. The CDR3 DNA reads as TGTGCCAGCAGCTTAAATCCTCCCAGGCGAGAAGAGACCCAGTACTTC. Translated: CASSLNPPRREETQYF. Looking up the rest from reference TRBV7-6 and TRBJ2-5 gives the full variable domain: GAGVSQSPRYKVTKRGQDVALRCDPISGHVSLYWYRQALGQGPEFLTYFNYEAQQDKSGLPNDRFSAERPEGSISTLTIQRTEQRDSAMYRCASSLNPPRREETQYFGPGTRLLVL.

This clone appeared once. The V gene is TRBV6-4, the J gene TRBJ1-5, with D possibly TRBD1 on 5 matching bases. The CDR3 length is 14 residues. Germline loops: CDR1 MRHNA, CDR2 SNTAGT. Between the trimmed V and J ends, which lost 0 bases and 4 bases, there was a span of 7 bases. In DNA form, the CDR3 reads TGTGCCAGCAGTGACTCGGGGGGAAATCAGCCCCAGCATTTT. It translates to CASSDSGGNQPQHF.

The chain employs TRBV7-6 and TRBJ2-1; 13 bases match TRBD2. The V segment lost 6 bases and the J segment 8 bases; nucleotides outside the gene matches: 7. This CDR3 comprises 15 residues. Germline V gene data show CDR1 as SGHVS and CDR2 as FNYEAQ. The CDR3 DNA is TGTGCCAGCAGGGAACTAGCGGGAGGGCCGTATGAGCAGTTCTTC. Translation: CASRELAGGPYEQFF. The whole variable domain, remainder taken from reference TRBV7-6 and TRBJ2-1, is GAGVSQSPRYKVTKRGQDVALRCDPISGHVSLYWYRQALGQGPEFLTYFNYEAQQDKSGLPNDRFSAERPEGSISTLTIQRTEQRDSAMYRCASRELAGGPYEQFFGPGTRLTVL.

The chain joins TRBV10-3 to TRBJ1-2, with D possibly matching TRBD1 (5 bases). Germline V CDR1 and CDR2: ENHRY, SYGVKD. The CDR3 loop spans 14 amino acids. Trimming pared 0 bases from V and 8 bases from J, leaving 13 bases between. Here the CDR3 reads CAISESQGRLGYTF. In nucleotides, the CDR3 is TGTGCCATCAGTGAGTCTCAGGGACGGTTGGGCTACACCTTC.

The chain uses TRBV27 and TRBJ1-2; D may be TRBD1 (6 bases). Trimming pared 2 bases from V and 4 bases from J, leaving 14 bases between. Germline V lookup: CDR1 MNHEY, CDR2 SMNVEV (reference sequence). The CDR3 consists of 15 residues. This CDR3 is CASSLKWGHFYGYTF. For the CDR3, the DNA is TGTGCCAGCAGTTTAAAGTGGGGACATTTCTATGGCTACACCTTC.

The chain employs TRBV11-2 and TRBJ2-7, with D perhaps TRBD1 or TRBD2 (5 bases each). Germline V gene sequence: CDR1 SGHAT, CDR2 FQNNGV. This CDR3 region has 15 residues. V dropped 0 bases and J dropped 2 bases, with 11 bases sitting between them. CDR3 in amino acids: CASSLEWGTTYEQYF. The CDR3 nucleotides read TGTGCCAGCAGCTTAGAATGGGGGACCACCTACGAGCAGTACTTC.

The chain is built from TRBV6-6 and TRBJ1-6, with TRBD1 matching 7 bases. The trim removed 6 bases at V and 8 bases at J, leaving 7 bases unmatched. Germline lookup yields CDR1 MNHNY and CDR2 SVGAGI (reference sequence). This CDR3 has 14 amino acids. The CDR3 DNA reads TGTGCCAGCAGAGACAGGGTTAGGGATTCACCCCTCCACTTT. This sequence encodes CASRDRVRDSPLHF.

This chain joins TRBV3-1 (or the pseudogene TRBV3-2) and TRBJ2-3; D uncertain. The CDR3 is 14 amino acids. CDR1 and CDR2 from the germline V gene are LGHDT and YNNKEL (reference sequence). V lost 0 bases and J lost 0, with 4 bases in between. This chain's CDR3 is CASSQDMSTDTQYF. As DNA, the CDR3 is TGTGCCAGCAGCCAAGATATGAGCACAGATACGCAGTATTTT.

V is TRBV5-1 and J is TRBJ2-1; 10 nucleotides agree with TRBD2. This CDR3 comprises 15 residues. The germline gives CDR1 SGHRS, CDR2 YFSETQ. With V trimmed by 0 bases and J by 9 bases, 6 bases remained unmatched. In DNA form, the CDR3 reads TGCGCCAGCAGCTTGGCTAGCGGGAGAATCGGTGAGCAGTTCTTC. It translates to CASSLASGRIGEQFF.

In regard to this clone: This sample includes further DNA sequences coding for the same CDR3. The chain has TRBV30 and TRBJ2-7, with 10 positions matching TRBD2. With 5 bases clipped from V and 3 bases from J, the junction kept 1 base outside the gene matches. The CDR3 spans 12 residues. Germline V gene data show CDR1 as GTSNPN and CDR2 as SVGIG (reference sequence). This CDR3 is CAWSSGSYEQYF. Written as DNA, the CDR3 is TGTGCCTGGTCTAGCGGGAGCTACGAGCAGTACTTC.